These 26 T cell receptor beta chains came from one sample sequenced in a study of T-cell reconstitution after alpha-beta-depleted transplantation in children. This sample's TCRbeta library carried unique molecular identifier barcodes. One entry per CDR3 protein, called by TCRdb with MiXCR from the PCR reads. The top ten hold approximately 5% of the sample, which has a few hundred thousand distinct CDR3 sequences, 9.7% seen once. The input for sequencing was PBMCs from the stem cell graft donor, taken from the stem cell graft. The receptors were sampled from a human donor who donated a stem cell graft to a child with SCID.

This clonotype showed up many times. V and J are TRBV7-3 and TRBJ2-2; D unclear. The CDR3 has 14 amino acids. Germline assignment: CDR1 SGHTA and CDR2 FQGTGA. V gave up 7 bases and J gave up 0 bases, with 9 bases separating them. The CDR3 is CASTTDPNTGELFF. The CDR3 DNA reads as TGTGCCAGCACCACGGATCCGAACACCGGGGAGCTGTTTTTT.

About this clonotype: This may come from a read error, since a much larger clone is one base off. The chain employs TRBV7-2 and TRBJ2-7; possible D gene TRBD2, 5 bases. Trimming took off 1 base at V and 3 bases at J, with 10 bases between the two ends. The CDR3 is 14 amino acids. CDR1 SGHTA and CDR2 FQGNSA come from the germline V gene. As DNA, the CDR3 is TGTGCCAGCAGCTTAGTTCACGGGAACTACGAGCAGTACTTC. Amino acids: CASSLVHGNYEQYF.

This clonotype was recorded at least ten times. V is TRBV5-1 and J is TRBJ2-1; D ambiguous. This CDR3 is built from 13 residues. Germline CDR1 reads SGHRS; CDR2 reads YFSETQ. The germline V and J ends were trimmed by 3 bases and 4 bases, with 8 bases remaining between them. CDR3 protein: CASSSREYNEQFF. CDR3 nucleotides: TGCGCCAGCAGCTCACGCGAATACAATGAGCAGTTCTTC.

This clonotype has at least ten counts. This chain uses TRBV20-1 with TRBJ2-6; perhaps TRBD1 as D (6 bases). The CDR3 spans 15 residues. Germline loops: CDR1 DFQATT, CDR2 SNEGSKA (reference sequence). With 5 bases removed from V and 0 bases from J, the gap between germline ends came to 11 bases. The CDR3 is CSALQGGSGANVLTF. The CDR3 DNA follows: TGCAGTGCTCTCCAAGGGGGCTCTGGGGCCAACGTCCTGACTTTC.

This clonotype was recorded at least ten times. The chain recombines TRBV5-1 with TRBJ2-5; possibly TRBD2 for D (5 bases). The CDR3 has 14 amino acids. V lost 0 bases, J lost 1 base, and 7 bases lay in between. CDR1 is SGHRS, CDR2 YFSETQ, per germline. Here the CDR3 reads CASSLGGRQETQYF. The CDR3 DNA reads TGCGCCAGCAGCTTGGGAGGGCGCCAAGAGACCCAGTACTTC.

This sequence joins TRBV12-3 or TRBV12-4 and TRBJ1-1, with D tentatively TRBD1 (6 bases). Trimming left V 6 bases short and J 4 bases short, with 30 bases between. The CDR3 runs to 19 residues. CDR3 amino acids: CASSPSGGGLAGVATEAFF. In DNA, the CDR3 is TGTGCCAGCAGCCCTTCTGGGGGTGGATTAGCAGGGGTGGCCACTGAAGCTTTCTTT.

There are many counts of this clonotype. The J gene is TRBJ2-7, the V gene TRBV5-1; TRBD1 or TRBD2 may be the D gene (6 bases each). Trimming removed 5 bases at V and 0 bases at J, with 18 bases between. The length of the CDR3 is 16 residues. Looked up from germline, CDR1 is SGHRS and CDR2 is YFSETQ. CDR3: CASSLLGGQSSYEQYF. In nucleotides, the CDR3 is TGCGCCAGCAGTTTGTTGGGGGGCCAGAGCTCCTACGAGCAGTACTTC.

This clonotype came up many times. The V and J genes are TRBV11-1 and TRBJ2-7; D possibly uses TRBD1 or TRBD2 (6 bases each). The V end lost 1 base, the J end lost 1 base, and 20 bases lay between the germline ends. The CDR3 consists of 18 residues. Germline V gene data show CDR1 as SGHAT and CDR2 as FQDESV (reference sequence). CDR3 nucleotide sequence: TGTGCCAGCAGCTTAGGCTACGGTGACGGAGGGGGGTCCTACGAGCAGTACTTC. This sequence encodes CASSLGYGDGGGSYEQYF.

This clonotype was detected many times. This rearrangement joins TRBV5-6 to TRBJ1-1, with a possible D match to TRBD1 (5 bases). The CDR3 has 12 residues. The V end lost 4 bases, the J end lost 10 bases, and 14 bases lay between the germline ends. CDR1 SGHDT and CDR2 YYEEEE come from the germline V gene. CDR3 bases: TGTGCCAGCAGCCGGACACCTAATAGAGCTTTCTTT. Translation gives CASSRTPNRAFF.

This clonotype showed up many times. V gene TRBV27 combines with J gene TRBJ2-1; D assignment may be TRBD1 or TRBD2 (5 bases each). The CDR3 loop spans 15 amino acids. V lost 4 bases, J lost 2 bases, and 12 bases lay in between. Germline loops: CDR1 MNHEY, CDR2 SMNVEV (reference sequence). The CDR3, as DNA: TGTGCCAGCAGTTGGTGGGACCAACCCTACAATGAGCAGTTCTTC. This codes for CASSWWDQPYNEQFF.

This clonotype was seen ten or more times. The CDR3 bases are TGTGCCAGTTCCGTGGTTGAGACATTTTCCTACGAGCAGTACTTC. Protein product: CASSVVETFSYEQYF. The rearrangement links TRBV28 to TRBJ2-7; no definite D call. Deletions cut 9 bases from V and 1 base from J, with 19 bases between. Germline V gene lookup returns CDR1 MDHEN and CDR2 SYDVKM. CDR3 length: 15 amino acids.

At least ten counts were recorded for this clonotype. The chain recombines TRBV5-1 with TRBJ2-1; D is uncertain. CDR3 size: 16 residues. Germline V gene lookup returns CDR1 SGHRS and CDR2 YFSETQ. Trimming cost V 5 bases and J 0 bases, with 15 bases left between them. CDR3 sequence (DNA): TGCGCCAGCAGTCAAATGGACGGAAGCTCCTACAATGAGCAGTTCTTC. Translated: CASSQMDGSSYNEQFF.

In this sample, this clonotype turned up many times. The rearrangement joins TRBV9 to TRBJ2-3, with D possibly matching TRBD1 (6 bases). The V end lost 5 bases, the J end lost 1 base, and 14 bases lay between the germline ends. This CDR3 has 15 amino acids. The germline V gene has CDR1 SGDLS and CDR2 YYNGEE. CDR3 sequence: CASSTGSRGTDTQYF. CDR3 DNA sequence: TGTGCCAGCAGTACAGGGTCAAGGGGCACAGATACGCAGTATTTT.

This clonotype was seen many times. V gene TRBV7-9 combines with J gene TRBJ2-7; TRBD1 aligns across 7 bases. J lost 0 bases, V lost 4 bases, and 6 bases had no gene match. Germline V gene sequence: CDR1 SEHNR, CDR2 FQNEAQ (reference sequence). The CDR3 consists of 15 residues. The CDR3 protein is CASSSRTGPSYEQYF. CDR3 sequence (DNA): TGTGCCAGCAGCTCACGGACAGGTCCCTCCTACGAGCAGTACTTC.

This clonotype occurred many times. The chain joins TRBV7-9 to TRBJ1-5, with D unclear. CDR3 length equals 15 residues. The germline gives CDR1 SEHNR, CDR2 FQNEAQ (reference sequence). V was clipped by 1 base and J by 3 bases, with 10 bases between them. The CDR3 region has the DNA TGTGCCAGCAGCTTAGGAGAGAGCGACAATCAGCCCCAGCATTTT. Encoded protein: CASSLGESDNQPQHF.

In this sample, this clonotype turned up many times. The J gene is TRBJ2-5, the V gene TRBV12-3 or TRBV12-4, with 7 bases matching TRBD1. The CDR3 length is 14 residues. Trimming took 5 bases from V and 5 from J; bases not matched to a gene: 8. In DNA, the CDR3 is TGTGCCAGCAGTACCGGGGACAGCAGGGAGACCCAGTACTTC. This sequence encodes CASSTGDSRETQYF.

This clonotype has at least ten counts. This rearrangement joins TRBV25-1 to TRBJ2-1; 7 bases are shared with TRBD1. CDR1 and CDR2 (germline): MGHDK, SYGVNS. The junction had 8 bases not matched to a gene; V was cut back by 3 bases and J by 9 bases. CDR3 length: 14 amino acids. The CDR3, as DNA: TGTGCCAGCAGTGAGAGGCAGGGGGAAGTTGAGCAGTTCTTC. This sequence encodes CASSERQGEVEQFF.

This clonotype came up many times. In nucleotides, the CDR3 is TGTGCCAGCAGCTTACCATCTAGCGGGGCCTTCGCGTACAATGAGCAGTTCTTC. Protein: CASSLPSSGAFAYNEQFF. The chain links TRBV11-2 to TRBJ2-1, with 9 bases identical to TRBD2. The length of the CDR3 is 18 residues. The junction had 12 bases not matched to a gene; V was cut back by 2 bases and J by 4 bases. Germline CDR1 reads SGHAT; CDR2 reads FQNNGV.

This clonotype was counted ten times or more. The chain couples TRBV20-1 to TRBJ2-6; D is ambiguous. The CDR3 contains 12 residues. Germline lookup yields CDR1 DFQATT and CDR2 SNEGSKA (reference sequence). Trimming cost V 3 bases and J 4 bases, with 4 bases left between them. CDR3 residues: CSARAGANVLTF. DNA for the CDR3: TGCAGTGCTAGGGCGGGGGCCAACGTCCTGACTTTC.

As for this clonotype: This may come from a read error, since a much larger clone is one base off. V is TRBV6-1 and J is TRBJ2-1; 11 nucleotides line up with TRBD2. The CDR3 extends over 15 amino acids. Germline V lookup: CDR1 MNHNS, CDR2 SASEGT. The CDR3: CASSEASGGANEQIF. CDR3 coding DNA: TGTGCCAGCAGTGAAGCTAGCGGGGGGGCCAATGAGCAGATCTTC.

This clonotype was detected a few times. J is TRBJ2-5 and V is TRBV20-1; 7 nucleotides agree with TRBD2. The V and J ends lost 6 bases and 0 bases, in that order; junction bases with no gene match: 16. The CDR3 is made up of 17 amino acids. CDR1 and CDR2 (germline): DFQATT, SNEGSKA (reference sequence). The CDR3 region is CSALGPSGTEHQETQYF. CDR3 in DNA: TGCAGTGCCCTAGGACCCAGCGGGACCGAACACCAAGAGACCCAGTACTTC.

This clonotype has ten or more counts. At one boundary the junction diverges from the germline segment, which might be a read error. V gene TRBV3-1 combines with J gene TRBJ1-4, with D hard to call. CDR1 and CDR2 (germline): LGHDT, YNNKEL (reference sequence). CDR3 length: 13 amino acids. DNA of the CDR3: TGTGCCAGCAGCCAAGCGAAGGGAACCAATGTCCTTTTT. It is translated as CASSQAKGTNVLF.

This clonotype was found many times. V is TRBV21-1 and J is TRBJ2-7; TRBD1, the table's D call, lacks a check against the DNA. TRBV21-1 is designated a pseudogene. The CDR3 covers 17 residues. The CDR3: CASSSRSTGTVTYEQYF. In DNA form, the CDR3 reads TGTGCCAGCAGCTCTCGATCCACCGGGACAGTCACCTACGAGCAGTACTTC.

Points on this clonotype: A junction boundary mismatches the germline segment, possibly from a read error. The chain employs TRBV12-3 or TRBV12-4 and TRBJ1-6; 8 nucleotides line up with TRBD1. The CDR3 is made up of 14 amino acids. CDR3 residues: CANSFQGAGSPLHF. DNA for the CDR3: TGTGCCAACAGTTTTCAGGGGGCGGGATCACCCCTCCATTTT.

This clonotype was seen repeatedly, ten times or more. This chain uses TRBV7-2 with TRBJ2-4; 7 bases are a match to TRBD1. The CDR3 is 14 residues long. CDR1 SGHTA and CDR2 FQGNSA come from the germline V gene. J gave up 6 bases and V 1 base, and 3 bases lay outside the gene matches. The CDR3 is CASSLGAGGNIQYF. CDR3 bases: TGTGCCAGCAGCTTAGGGGCAGGGGGAAACATTCAGTACTTC.

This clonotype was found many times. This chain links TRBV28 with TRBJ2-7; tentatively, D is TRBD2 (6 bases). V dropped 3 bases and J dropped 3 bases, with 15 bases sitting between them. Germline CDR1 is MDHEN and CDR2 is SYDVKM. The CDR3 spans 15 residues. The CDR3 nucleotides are TGTGCCAGCAGTTTCCTACCCCGGAGGGGCTACGAGCAGTACTTC. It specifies CASSFLPRRGYEQYF.